The 26 T cell receptor beta chains presented below share a single source sample, sequenced in a study of Graves' ophthalmopathy and Graves' hyperthyroidism. The TCR beta CDR3 regions underwent amplification from RNA transcripts. A first-round RT-PCR used HTBI primers, followed by a second-round multiplex PCR. TCRdb ran MiXCR on the multiplex PCR reads and lists one entry per CDR3 protein. The sample lists about 620,000 distinct CDR3 sequences, 22% occurring once. The specimen was peripheral blood. Every receptor here comes from a woman aged 18-29 years with stable Graves' hyperthyroidism. Some clones in this sample may be carry-over from other donors' samples.

This clonotype came up many times. This chain uses TRBV18 with TRBJ2-7, with D hard to call. The V and J ends lost 4 bases and 4 bases respectively, with 14 bases between them. CDR3 length: 14 residues. Per germline, CDR1 KGHSH and CDR2 LQKENI. The CDR3 bases are TGTGCCAGCTCACGGACCCAGGAGCGTTACGAGCAGTACTTC. This codes for CASSRTQERYEQYF.

This clonotype was detected only a few times. The gene calls are TRBV15 and TRBJ1-5, with a tentative D call TRBD1 (6 bases). V was cut by 4 bases and J by 1 base, with 14 bases left in between. Germline assignment: CDR1 LNHNV and CDR2 YYDKDF (reference sequence). The CDR3 has 16 amino acids. CDR3 protein: CATSNPGQRSNQPQHF. The CDR3 DNA is TGTGCCACCAGCAACCCTGGACAGAGAAGCAATCAGCCCCAGCATTTT.

The sample holds many counts of this clonotype. The chain links TRBV20-1 to TRBJ2-7; 14 nucleotides agree with TRBD2. Germline values: CDR1 DFQATT, CDR2 SNEGSKA (reference sequence). V trimming: 0 bases; J trimming: 7 bases; junction bases outside the gene matches: 5. The CDR3 loop spans 15 amino acids. This chain's CDR3 is CSARDPGTSGSEQYF. Written as DNA, the CDR3 is TGCAGTGCTAGAGATCCCGGGACTAGCGGGAGTGAGCAGTACTTC.

The chain uses TRBV30 and TRBJ2-2, with D perhaps being TRBD1 or TRBD2 (5 bases each). Germline V gene lookup returns CDR1 GTSNPN and CDR2 SVGIG (reference sequence). This CDR3 has 17 amino acids. With 3 bases removed from V and 5 bases from J, the gap between germline ends came to 22 bases. CDR3: CAWRSSRGRGWTGELFF. The DNA of the CDR3 is TGTGCCTGGAGGTCGTCGAGGGGACGAGGATGGACCGGGGAGCTGTTTTTT.

This clonotype was recorded at least ten times. The chain uses TRBV9 and TRBJ1-2, with TRBD1 identical over 8 bases. Germline V gives CDR1 SGDLS, CDR2 YYNGEE. V gave up 0 bases and J gave up 5 bases; unmatched junction bases: 15. The CDR3 has 18 residues. The CDR3, as DNA: TGTGCCAGCAGCGTAGCAGGGGGCGCCAAGGTAGGAGCTTATGGCTACACCTTC. This codes for CASSVAGGAKVGAYGYTF.

This clonotype showed up many times. V and J are TRBV6-5 and TRBJ2-7; tentatively, D is TRBD2 (7 bases). V dropped 0 bases and J dropped 2 bases, with 14 bases sitting between them. Germline V CDR1 and CDR2: MNHEY, SVGAGI. CDR3 length: 16 residues. The CDR3 reads CASSYSGAGVAYEQYF. The CDR3 coding sequence is TGTGCCAGCAGTTACTCGGGGGCGGGAGTGGCCTACGAGCAGTACTTC.

This clonotype was found many times. V is TRBV28 and J is TRBJ1-2; D perhaps matches TRBD1 (6 bases). Germline V lookup: CDR1 MDHEN, CDR2 SYDVKM. The length of the CDR3 is 12 residues. The V gene lost 6 bases and the J gene lost 8 bases, with 13 bases spanning the gap. This chain's CDR3 is CASRLQGGGYTF. CDR3 in DNA: TGTGCCAGCAGGCTACAGGGTGGGGGCTACACCTTC.

This clonotype was seen more than once but under ten times. This chain connects TRBV2 to TRBJ2-5; D unclear. Germline-derived CDR1 and CDR2 are SNHLY and FYNNEI. V lost 6 bases, J lost 4 bases, and 9 bases lay in between. CDR3 length: 12 amino acids. CDR3 nucleotides: TGTGCCAGCAGGCAGACTGGAGAGACCCAGTACTTC. As protein: CASRQTGETQYF.

This clonotype came up many times. The V and J genes are TRBV5-1 and TRBJ1-5; the D gene is possibly TRBD1 (5 bases). Looked up from germline, CDR1 is SGHRS and CDR2 is YFSETQ. Between the trimmed V and J ends, which lost 4 bases and 0 bases, there was a span of 11 bases. The CDR3 length is 15 residues. The CDR3 protein is CASSRVGDSNQPQHF. In DNA form, the CDR3 reads TGCGCCAGCAGCCGAGTAGGGGATAGCAATCAGCCCCAGCATTTT. The full variable domain, completed using reference TRBV5-1 and TRBJ1-5, is KAGVTQTPRYLIKTRGQQVTLSCSPISGHRSVSWYQQTPGQGLQFLFEYFSETQRNKGNFPGRFSGRQFSNSRSEMNVSTLELGDSALYLCASSRVGDSNQPQHFGDGTRLSIL.

The sample holds a few counts of this clonotype. V is TRBV4-1 and J is TRBJ1-1; D gene ambiguous. V was clipped by 3 bases and J by 0 bases, with 8 bases between them. The CDR3 runs 14 residues. The germline V gene encodes CDR1 MGHRA and CDR2 YSYEKL. CDR3 bases: TGCGCCAGCAGCCATCGACTTCTGAACACTGAAGCTTTCTTT. Its protein product is CASSHRLLNTEAFF.

This clonotype was counted at least ten times. This chain connects TRBV12-3 or TRBV12-4 to TRBJ1-2, with D possibly matching TRBD1 (5 bases). V lost 5 bases and J lost 6, with 13 bases in between. This CDR3 region has 13 residues. The CDR3 here is CASSTSGGNGYTF. The CDR3 bases are TGTGCCAGCAGTACATCGGGGGGAAATGGCTACACCTTC.

The chain couples TRBV11-2 to TRBJ2-5; D is perhaps TRBD1 (6 bases). The CDR3 has 14 amino acids. Germline CDR1 is SGHAT and CDR2 is FQNNGV. V dropped 5 bases and J dropped 4 bases, with 14 bases sitting between them. The CDR3 loop is CASSKQGLAETQYF. CDR3 nucleotide sequence: TGTGCCAGCAGCAAACAGGGTCTCGCAGAGACCCAGTACTTC.

The chain employs TRBV7-2 and TRBJ1-6, with D tentatively TRBD1 (6 bases). V gave up 5 bases and J gave up 8 bases, with 13 bases separating them. CDR1 and CDR2 from the germline V gene are SGHTA and FQGNSA. The length of the CDR3 is 14 residues. CDR3 residues: CASSRQVIDSPLHF. The CDR3 DNA follows: TGTGCCAGCAGCCGACAGGTGATCGATTCACCCCTCCACTTT.

This clonotype has at least ten counts. The chain carries TRBV20-1 and TRBJ1-2; the D is unclear. The length of the CDR3 is 13 residues. V shed 3 bases and J shed 7 bases, with 15 bases lying between them. The germline CDR1 and CDR2 sequences are DFQATT and SNEGSKA (reference sequence). CDR3 amino acids: CSARVGEGLGYTF. The CDR3 nucleotides read TGCAGTGCTAGGGTCGGAGAAGGGCTTGGCTACACCTTC.

In this sample, this clonotype turned up many times. The V gene is TRBV28, the J gene TRBJ1-1; perhaps TRBD1 as D (5 bases). The CDR3 is 15 residues long. V lost 5 bases and J lost 5, with 18 bases in between. Per germline, CDR1 MDHEN and CDR2 SYDVKM. In nucleotides, the CDR3 is TGTGCCAGCAGTCCATACCGCGGGGGTCATACTGAAGCTTTCTTT. It specifies CASSPYRGGHTEAFF.

Note on this clonotype: Given a much more abundant clone one base away, this may be a read error. DNA for the CDR3: TGTGCCAGCAGTTTACGGGGCCCCCCTTCGGCGAACACTGAAGCTTGCTTT. It is translated as CASSLRGPPSANTEACF. This sequence joins TRBV28 and TRBJ1-1, with D possibly TRBD1 on 5 matching bases. Germline values: CDR1 MDHEN, CDR2 SYDVKM. This CDR3 spans 17 amino acids.

The table lists this clonotype with a few counts. The chain links TRBV20-1 to TRBJ2-2, with TRBD2 matching 10 bases. The junction had 6 bases not matched to a gene; V was cut back by 0 bases and J by 5 bases. The CDR3 extends over 16 amino acids. Germline CDR1 is DFQATT and CDR2 is SNEGSKA (reference sequence). The CDR3 sequence is CSAREGLASLTGELFF. Written as DNA, the CDR3 is TGCAGTGCTAGAGAGGGACTAGCGAGTTTAACCGGGGAGCTGTTTTTT.

This clonotype was detected many times. CDR3 in DNA: TGTGCCAGCAGTATCCGGACAGGGGCTGGGGCCAACGTCCTGACTTTC. Its translation: CASSIRTGAGANVLTF. This chain connects TRBV12-3 or TRBV12-4 to TRBJ2-6, with 9 nucleotides matching TRBD1. Trimming removed 5 bases from V and 2 bases from J; junction bases left unmatched: 4. The CDR3 has 16 residues.

This clonotype has ten or more counts. The rearrangement joins TRBV5-1 to TRBJ1-1; 12 bases line up with TRBD1. The CDR3 is 16 amino acids. In germline, CDR1 is SGHRS, CDR2 YFSETQ. Unmatched junction bases numbered 5, after V lost 4 bases and J lost 1 base. The CDR3 nucleotides are TGCGCCAGCAGCGGGTGGGACAGGGGGCCGAACACTGAAGCTTTCTTT. Its protein product is CASSGWDRGPNTEAFF.

This clonotype came up many times. This sequence joins TRBV10-3 and TRBJ1-1; possible D gene TRBD1, 6 bases. Germline CDR1 is ENHRY and CDR2 is SYGVKD. Between the trimmed V and J ends, which lost 6 bases and 1 base, there was a span of 9 bases. The CDR3 covers 13 residues. CDR3 sequence reads: CAIRDSTNTEAFF. The CDR3 coding sequence is TGTGCCATCAGGGACAGCACGAACACTGAAGCTTTCTTT.

Ten or more counts support this clonotype. The chain uses TRBV6-1 and TRBJ1-5, with 7 bases aligning to TRBD1. The junction had 8 bases not matched to a gene; V was cut back by 6 bases and J by 0 bases. The CDR3 extends over 16 amino acids. Per germline, CDR1 MNHNS and CDR2 SASEGT. The CDR3 DNA follows: TGTGCCAGCAGAGGGGGCGCGGGGGATAGCAATCAGCCCCAGCATTTT. Its protein is CASRGGAGDSNQPQHF.

There are many counts of this clonotype. The chain links TRBV6-1 to TRBJ1-6; tentative D call: TRBD1 (5 bases). V lost 5 bases, J lost 5 bases, and 13 bases lay in between. The CDR3 runs to 15 residues. Looked up from germline, CDR1 is MNHNS and CDR2 is SASEGT. The CDR3 DNA reads TGTGCCAGCAGTCCCCTGGGGGGAGATAATTCACCCCTCCACTTT. As protein: CASSPLGGDNSPLHF.

This clonotype was observed at least ten times. The chain carries TRBV12-3 or TRBV12-4 and TRBJ1-1; D uncertain. The germline V and J ends were trimmed by 3 bases and 1 base, with 9 bases remaining between them. The CDR3 has 14 amino acids. CDR3 nucleotides: TGTGCCAGCAGTTTTGCGGAGCCGAACACTGAAGCTTTCTTT. Its protein product is CASSFAEPNTEAFF.

This clonotype was observed a few times. V and J are TRBV2 and TRBJ2-5; possibly TRBD2 for D (6 bases). Trimming stripped 5 bases from V and 4 bases from J, with 17 bases between. CDR1 is SNHLY, CDR2 FYNNEI, per germline. CDR3 length equals 15 residues. The CDR3 nucleotides read TGTGCCAGCAGTCCAGAAGCGTTGGGGGGAGAGACCCAGTACTTC. Translated: CASSPEALGGETQYF.

This clonotype was detected many times. The gene calls are TRBV18 and TRBJ2-5; TRBD1 agrees at 10 bases. Losses at the gene ends were 2 bases for V and 1 base for J; bases not matched to a gene: 1. CDR1 is KGHSH and CDR2 is LQKENI in the germline V gene. The CDR3 loop spans 15 amino acids. The CDR3 is CASSPGTGAQETQYF. CDR3 nucleotide sequence: TGTGCCAGCTCACCAGGGACAGGGGCCCAAGAGACCCAGTACTTC.

The chain is built from TRBV3-1 and TRBJ1-1; D not resolved. This CDR3 has 14 residues. Germline V gene data show CDR1 as LGHDT and CDR2 as YNNKEL (reference sequence). V lost 1 base and J lost 3, with 9 bases in between. Written as DNA, the CDR3 is TGTGCCAGCAGCCAAGCCCCGGCAGACACTGAAGCTTTCTTT. This encodes CASSQAPADTEAFF. The whole variable domain, filled in from reference TRBV3-1 and TRBJ1-1, reads DTAVSQTPKYLVTQMGNDKSIKCEQNLGHDTMYWYKQDSKKFLKIMFSYNNKELIINETVPNRFSPKSPDKAHLNLHINSLELGDSAVYFCASSQAPADTEAFFGQGTRLTVV.